The source of this TCR beta chain is a study of T-cell reconstitution after alpha-beta-depleted transplantation in children (dated by TCRdb to the mid-2010s). Some background on the complete study: Using TCR repertoire profiling, the study quantitatively followed how T-cell immune reconstitution unfolded in children after TCRalphabeta/CD19-depleted allogeneic hematopoietic cell transplantation. Here is what the overall study found, with its caveats: The high TCRbeta diversity at day 60 in some patients was ascribed to recipient T cells and intrathymic progenitors that had survived conditioning. The frequencies of hyperexpanded clones fell over the following months, and after one year, T-cell counts and TCRbeta diversity were mostly attributed to newly produced T cells. The apparently early alphabetaT-cell count recovery about two months after transplant was reportedly dependent on only several hundred rapidly expanded clones derived from non-depleted graft cells.

Comment on this clonotype: Its target antigen remains unknown. No base quality values were provided; no much bigger clone lies one nucleotide off.

The treatment or condition label, read with the paper, signifies: allogeneic hematopoietic cell transplantation with graft depleted of TCRalphabeta T cells and CD19 B cells. The children who served as transplant recipients had been given grafts of TCRalphabeta/CD19-depleted allogeneic hematopoietic cells. The trim is 2 bases for V and 6 bases for J, with a gap of 8 bases between the germline ends. The germline V gene (reference sequence) yields DFQATT for CDR1 and SNEGSKA for CDR2. Inclusive of the bounding cysteine and phenylalanine, the CDR3 is 11 residues long. Of all the DNA, just the CDR3 is kept, 33 bases in frame from base 1. Libraries were prepared through PCR. These reads were obtained on an Illumina HiSeq 2500. To normalize quantification of the TCRbeta repertoire, the TCR libraries were built with molecular barcoding that relied on unique molecular identifiers. The public reads were run again by TCRdb, first through fastp at Q25 and then through MiXCR, and only productive beta chains were kept. Rows with a matching CDR3 protein are joined into one entry that keeps the most common DNA and genes. A total of more than 200,000 distinct CDR3 sequences appear in this sample, about 26% of them only once. The ten most abundant clones make up about 2.6% of the sample.

This receptor chain uses TRBV20-1 and TRBJ2-7, with the D gene uncertain. This specimen was PBMCs, taken before TCRalphabeta/CD19-depleted stem cell transplant. The clonotype comes from a girl aged 2 to 9 with Fanconi anemia, due to receive a stem cell transplant. The nucleotide sequence reads as follows: TGCAGTGCTAGAATGGTTTTCGAGCAGTACTTC. This gives the protein CSARMVFEQYF.